This TCR beta chain is from a study of blood T cell repertoires in COVID-19. Study-level information: In each case, the material was cDNA or gDNA derived from T cells, B-cell-depleted T cells, or PBMCs.

Produced via immunoSEQ multiplex PCR; TCRdb's table is partial and in-frame only. Of approximately 9,500 clones listed, 80% to 90% were seen once; the top ten hold roughly 6.2%. The V gene lost 5 bases and the J gene lost 2 bases, with 15 bases spanning the gap. Germline CDR1 is MNHEY and CDR2 is SMNVEV (reference sequence). The CDR3 has 15 amino acids. The sample taken for sequencing was peripheral blood. This sequence joins TRBV27 and TRBJ1-1; D is possibly TRBD1 (6 bases). The receptor comes from a human donor in a cohort sampled during active COVID-19. Here the CDR3 reads CASSLRGIGNTEAFF. CDR3 DNA: TGTGCCAGCAGTCTCAGGGGAATCGGAAACACTGAAGCTTTCTTT.